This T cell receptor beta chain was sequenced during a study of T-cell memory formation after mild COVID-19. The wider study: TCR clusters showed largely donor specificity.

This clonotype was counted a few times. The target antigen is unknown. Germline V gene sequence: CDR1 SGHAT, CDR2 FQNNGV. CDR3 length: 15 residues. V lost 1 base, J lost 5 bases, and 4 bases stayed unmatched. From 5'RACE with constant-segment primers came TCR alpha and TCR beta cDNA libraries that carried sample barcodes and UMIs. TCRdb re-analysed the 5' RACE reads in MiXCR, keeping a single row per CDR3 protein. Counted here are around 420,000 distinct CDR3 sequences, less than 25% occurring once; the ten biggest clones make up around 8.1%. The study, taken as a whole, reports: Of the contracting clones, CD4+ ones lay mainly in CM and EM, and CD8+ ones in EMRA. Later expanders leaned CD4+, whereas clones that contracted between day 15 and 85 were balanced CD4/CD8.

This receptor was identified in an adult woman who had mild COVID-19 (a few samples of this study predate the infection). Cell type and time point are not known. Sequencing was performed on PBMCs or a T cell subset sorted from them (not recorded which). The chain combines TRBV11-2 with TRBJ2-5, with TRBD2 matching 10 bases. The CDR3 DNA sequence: TGTGCCAGCAGCTTAGGTCTAGCGGGAGTTGAGACCCAGTACTTC. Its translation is CASSLGLAGVETQYF.